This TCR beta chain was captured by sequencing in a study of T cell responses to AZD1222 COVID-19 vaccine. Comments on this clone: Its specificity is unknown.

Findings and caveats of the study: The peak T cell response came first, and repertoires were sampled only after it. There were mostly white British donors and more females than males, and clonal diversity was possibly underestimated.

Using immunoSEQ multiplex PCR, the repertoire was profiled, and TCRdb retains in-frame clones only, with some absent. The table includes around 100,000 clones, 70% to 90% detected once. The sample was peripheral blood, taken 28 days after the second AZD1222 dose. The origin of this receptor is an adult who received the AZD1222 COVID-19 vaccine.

The CDR3 sequence is CASSLVGQMNTEAFF. The CDR3 coding sequence is TGTGCCAGCAGTTTAGTGGGACAGATGAACACTGAAGCTTTCTTT. This rearrangement joins TRBV28 to TRBJ1-1; 7 bases line up with TRBD1. Trimming took 2 bases from V and 0 from J; bases not matched to a gene: 3. The CDR3 has 15 amino acids. Per germline, CDR1 MDHEN and CDR2 SYDVKM.